The clone carrying this TCR beta chain was seen repeatedly, ten times or more. V lost 4 bases and J lost 0, with 16 bases in between. Germline V gene data show CDR1 as MNHEY and CDR2 as SVGAGI. The CDR3 contains 16 residues. The data derive from a study of Graves' ophthalmopathy and Graves' hyperthyroidism. Researchers took RNA transcripts and amplified TCR beta CDR3 regions from them. Scientists carried out first-round RT-PCR using HTBI primers and then a second-round multiplex PCR. A single record per CDR3 protein comes from TCRdb applying MiXCR to the multiplex PCR reads. The table records around 400,000 distinct CDR3 sequences, around 19% of them present only once.

The sequence derives from a woman aged 18-29 years with Graves' ophthalmopathy. The V and J genes are TRBV6-5 and TRBJ2-7; weak D call: TRBD2 (7 bases). The sample was peripheral blood. The CDR3 here is CASSFFGGATSYEQYF. CDR3 DNA: TGTGCCAGCAGTTTTTTTGGGGGGGCGACCTCCTACGAGCAGTACTTC.